The 5 T cell receptor beta chains in this list originate from one sample, sequenced in a study of blood T cell repertoires in COVID-19. Using immunoSEQ multiplex PCR, the repertoire was profiled, and TCRdb retains in-frame clones only, with some absent. The table includes 150,000 to 200,000 clones, about four fifths detected once. Source material: peripheral blood. The origin of the receptors is a woman older than 75 with active or convalescent COVID-19.

The CDR3 here is CASIQQGTAEAFF. Here the CDR3 DNA reads TGTGCCAGCATCCAACAGGGGACGGCTGAAGCTTTCTTT. V is TRBV6-5 and J is TRBJ1-1; the match to TRBD1 covers 7 bases. The ends lost 7 bases at V and 6 bases at J; junction bases unmatched: 8. The germline V gene encodes CDR1 MNHEY and CDR2 SVGAGI. The CDR3 spans 13 residues.

The chain employs TRBV10-2 and TRBJ1-6, with 7 bases aligning to TRBD1. V gave up 1 base and J gave up 7 bases; unmatched junction bases: 7. The CDR3 runs to 16 residues. From germline, CDR1 is WSHSY and CDR2 SAAADI. The CDR3: CASSELRGRRNSPLHF. CDR3 nucleotide sequence: TGCGCCAGCAGTGAGTTGAGGGGGCGGAGGAATTCACCCCTCCACTTT.

CDR3 in amino acids: CAWSAGVNQPQHF. CDR3 coding DNA: TGTGCCTGGAGTGCGGGGGTCAATCAGCCCCAGCATTTT. V and J are TRBV30 and TRBJ1-5; tentative D call: TRBD1 (5 bases). V was clipped by 1 base and J by 3 bases, with 7 bases between them. CDR3 size: 13 residues. Germline values: CDR1 GTSNPN, CDR2 SVGIG (reference sequence).

In its sample, this clone was seen a few times. The V and J genes are TRBV5-3 and TRBJ2-7, with 9 positions matching TRBD2. TRBV5-3 is identified as an open reading frame with a role that is uncertain. The CDR3 is 14 residues long. Losses at the gene ends were 0 bases for V and 4 bases for J; bases not matched to a gene: 2. The CDR3 protein is CARSLVTSGYEQYF. The CDR3 nucleotides read TGTGCCAGAAGCTTGGTTACTAGCGGGTACGAGCAGTACTTC.

The chain uses TRBV19 and TRBJ2-7; D remains ambiguous. The V end lost 4 bases, the J end lost 3 bases, and 4 bases lay between the germline ends. The CDR3 extends over 11 amino acids. Germline V gives CDR1 LNHDA, CDR2 SQIVND (reference sequence). CDR3 protein: CASSRGYEQYF. CDR3 coding DNA: TGTGCCAGTAGTAGAGGCTACGAGCAGTACTTC.